The 16 T cell receptor beta chains reported below all come from one sample, sequenced in a study of shared clonotypes between healthy human individuals. Generated by immunoSEQ multiplex PCR, the TCRdb table keeps only in-frame clones and is missing some. The sample holds about 1.1 million clones, 75% to 80% seen once. Sequencing was done on a sample of memory CD4+ T cells from PBMCs. Subset defined: CD45RA-negative fraction. All receptors come from a man between 18 and 29 years old in good health. Some clones in this sample may be carry-over from other donors' samples.

The chain has TRBV5-1 and TRBJ2-5, with a tentative D call TRBD2 (7 bases). Germline lookup yields CDR1 SGHRS and CDR2 YFSETQ. This CDR3 contains 15 residues. V was trimmed by 3 bases and J by 3 bases, leaving 15 bases between them. CDR3 residues: CASSWRQGREETQYF. The CDR3 region has the DNA TGCGCCAGCAGCTGGCGGCAGGGGAGGGAAGAGACCCAGTACTTC.

Concerning this clone: Given the absence of the conserved phenylalanine or tryptophan at the CDR3 end, a read error is likely. The limits of the CDR3 on the DNA are not certain, so only TCRdb's listed CDR3 is given. The chain recombines TRBV4-3 with TRBJ1-1; TRBD1 is the table's D call and was not checked against the DNA. Germline V lookup: CDR1 LGHNA, CDR2 YSLEER. 13 amino acids form the CDR3, both terminal residues included. CDR3 sequence reads: CASSQDLGGGFSI.

The chain carries TRBV4-3 and TRBJ1-2; D call uncertain. The V and J ends lost 3 bases and 2 bases respectively, with 13 bases between them. Germline lookup yields CDR1 LGHNA and CDR2 YSLEER. The CDR3 runs 15 residues. Here the CDR3 reads CASSQRQAHNYGYTF. The CDR3 DNA follows: TGCGCCAGCAGCCAGAGGCAGGCTCACAACTATGGCTACACCTTC.

This clone was detected only once. The chain has TRBV15 and TRBJ2-1; 7 bases fit TRBD2. The CDR3 spans 16 residues. With 5 bases clipped from V and 4 bases from J, the junction kept 11 bases outside the gene matches. In germline, CDR1 is LNHNV, CDR2 YYDKDF (reference sequence). CDR3 DNA sequence: TGTGCCACCAGCGCCTTGGCGGGAGTGGTATACAATGAGCAGTTCTTC. This sequence encodes CATSALAGVVYNEQFF.

Many counts were recorded for this clone. J is TRBJ1-5 and V is TRBV2, with D tentatively TRBD1 (5 bases). Germline-derived CDR1 and CDR2 are SNHLY and FYNNEI. The CDR3 contains 15 residues. The V and J ends lost 4 bases and 3 bases respectively, with 13 bases between them. CDR3 bases: TGTGCCAGCAGTGGGTTTTTCAGGGACAATCAGCCCCAGCATTTT. Translated, it gives CASSGFFRDNQPQHF. Based on the CDR3 plus reference TRBV2 and TRBJ1-5, the full variable domain is EPEVTQTPSHQVTQMGQEVILRCVPISNHLYFYWYRQILGQKVEFLVSFYNNEISEKSEIFDDQFSVERPDGSNFTLKIRSTKLEDSAMYFCASSGFFRDNQPQHFGDGTRLSIL.

The V and J genes are TRBV9 and TRBJ2-1, with D maybe TRBD2 (5 bases). With 3 bases removed from V and 0 bases from J, the gap between germline ends came to 10 bases. This CDR3 contains 15 residues. Germline-derived CDR1 and CDR2 are SGDLS and YYNGEE. The CDR3 is CASSGSGNSYNEQFF. As DNA, the CDR3 is TGTGCCAGCAGCGGGAGCGGAAACTCCTACAATGAGCAGTTCTTC.

The CDR3 is CASSPGTEPYEQYF. The CDR3 DNA follows: TGTGCCAGCAGCCCTGGGACAGAACCCTACGAGCAGTACTTC. The V call is TRBV14, the J call TRBJ2-7, with TRBD1 identical over 7 bases. Germline loops: CDR1 SGHDN, CDR2 FVKESK. With 4 bases clipped from V and 2 bases from J, the junction kept 5 bases outside the gene matches. This CDR3 has 14 residues.

V gene TRBV9 combines with J gene TRBJ1-2; 7 positions match TRBD1. The CDR3 is 15 residues long. CDR1 is SGDLS, CDR2 YYNGEE, per germline. V was clipped by 3 bases and J by 8 bases; unmatched bases: 13. Here the CDR3 reads CASSAHRQGLGGYTF. CDR3 bases: TGTGCCAGCAGCGCCCACCGACAGGGATTAGGAGGCTACACCTTC.

This clone has only one observation. The chain links TRBV11-2 to TRBJ1-1; D call uncertain. This CDR3 has 13 amino acids. From germline, CDR1 is SGHAT and CDR2 FQNNGV. The V end lost 0 bases, the J end lost 0 bases, and 2 bases lay between the germline ends. Here the CDR3 reads CASSLDMNTEAFF. The CDR3 DNA reads as TGTGCCAGCAGCTTAGACATGAACACTGAAGCTTTCTTT.

The sample holds one count of this clone. V is TRBV7-3 and J is TRBJ2-3, with D perhaps TRBD2 (6 bases). The CDR3 is 16 residues long. V was pared by 1 base and J by 2 bases, with 13 bases between. Germline CDR1 reads SGHTA; CDR2 reads FQGTGA. The CDR3, as DNA: TGTGCCAGCAGCTTAAGTAGTAGCGGTCACACAGATACGCAGTATTTT. It specifies CASSLSSSGHTDTQYF.

This sequence joins TRBV2 and TRBJ1-2; unclear D gene. The CDR3 runs to 12 residues. Germline CDR1 SNHLY, CDR2 FYNNEI. Between the trimmed V and J ends, which lost 7 bases and 7 bases, there was a span of 13 bases. CDR3 protein: CASTASSGGYTF. The DNA for the CDR3 is TGTGCCAGCACTGCCAGCTCGGGTGGCTACACCTTC.

This clone appeared once. Within the sample, other DNA sequences also encode this same CDR3. The CDR3 DNA follows: TGTGCCAGCAGCTTAGCTTCAGCTACTACAGATACGCAGTATTTT. Translating it yields CASSLASATTDTQYF. The chain is built from TRBV7-2 and TRBJ2-3, with D unclear. Germline assignment: CDR1 SGHTA and CDR2 FQGNSA. The V end was cut by 0 bases, the J end by 3 bases, with 10 bases between. The length of the CDR3 is 15 residues.

The rearrangement uses TRBV7-8 and TRBJ1-1; D is unclear. The CDR3 has 14 residues. CDR1 and CDR2 from the germline V gene are SGHVS and FQNEAQ. The ends were cut back, 5 bases at V and 1 base at J, with 11 bases in the middle. CDR3 nucleotides: TGTGCCAGCAGCGTAAGGGAGGCGAACACTGAAGCTTTCTTT. Amino acids: CASSVREANTEAFF. The full variable domain, rest sourced from reference TRBV7-8 and TRBJ1-1, is GAGVSQSPRYKVAKRGQDVALRCDPISGHVSLFWYQQALGQGPEFLTYFQNEAQLDKSGLPSDRFFAERPEGSVSTLKIQRTQQEDSAVYLCASSVREANTEAFFGQGTRLTVV.

This chain connects TRBV11-3 to TRBJ1-5; TRBD1 might be the D (5 bases). The germline V gene encodes CDR1 SGHNT and CDR2 YENEEA. The length of the CDR3 is 16 residues. The ends were cut back, 5 bases at V and 2 bases at J, with 16 bases in the middle. The CDR3: CASSGGGWCGNQPQHF. The DNA of the CDR3 is TGTGCCAGCAGCGGGGGAGGGTGGTGCGGCAATCAGCCCCAGCATTTT.

This rearrangement joins TRBV11-2 to TRBJ1-1; D gene ambiguous. CDR1 is SGHAT, CDR2 FQNNGV, per germline. V gave up 0 bases and J gave up 4 bases, with 9 bases separating them. The CDR3 extends over 14 amino acids. The chain's CDR3 is CASSLEFVGTEAFF. The CDR3 bases are TGTGCCAGCAGCTTAGAATTCGTCGGCACTGAAGCTTTCTTT. The full variable domain, in which reference TRBV11-2 and TRBJ1-1 provide the parts outside the CDR3, is EAGVAQSPRYKIIEKRQSVAFWCNPISGHATLYWYQQILGQGPKLLIQFQNNGVVDDSQLPKDRFSAERLKGVDSTLKIQPAKLEDSAVYLCASSLEFVGTEAFFGQGTRLTVV.

This chain links TRBV6-5 with TRBJ1-2, with TRBD1 identical over 9 bases. The length of the CDR3 is 15 residues. The trim removed 0 bases at V and 2 bases at J, leaving 1 base unmatched. Germline lookup yields CDR1 MNHEY and CDR2 SVGAGI. DNA of the CDR3: TGTGCCAGCAGTTACTCCGGGACAGGGAACTATGGCTACACCTTC. Protein: CASSYSGTGNYGYTF.